The T cell receptor beta chain under discussion was sequenced for a study of CXCR3-negative and CXCR3-positive naive CD8 T cells. Study results and caveats: Comparably high diversity was seen in both naive subsets, and much lower diversity in memory CD8+ cells. Most assays were run on fresh PBMCs (CXCR3 expression partially decreased after cryopreservation).

Researchers prepared the TRB cDNA libraries using 5' RACE with UMI labels. TCRdb re-analyzed the 5' RACE reads; it lists each CDR3 protein once, without DNA. Across about 28,000 distinct CDR3 sequences, the top ten clones capture about a tenth of the sample. Germline V gene sequence: CDR1 DFQATT, CDR2 SNEGSKA (reference sequence). The CDR3 is 14 amino acids. Worth noting for this clonotype: Its antigen remains unidentified.

What was sequenced was memory CD8+ T cells from blood. The TCR comes from a human donor in good health. Some clones in this sample may be carry-over from other donors' samples. The gene calls are TRBV20-1 and TRBJ2-7; absent DNA, TCRdb's TRBD1 call cannot be checked. CDR3 residues: CSARLSQGLKEQYF.